Below, 5 T cell receptor beta chains from the same sample are listed, as sequenced in a study of blood T cell repertoires in COVID-19. Profiling relied on immunoSEQ multiplex PCR, and the TCRdb table lists in-frame clones only, not all of them. The data show around 140,000 clones, about 90% seen once. Sequences were obtained from peripheral blood. The receptors were sampled from a man aged 45-65 years with active COVID-19.

This clone turned up a few times. This sequence joins TRBV11-2 and TRBJ2-2; no clear D gene. With 8 bases removed from V and 6 bases from J, the gap between germline ends came to 7 bases. In germline, CDR1 is SGHAT, CDR2 FQNNGV. This CDR3 has 11 amino acids. CDR3 coding DNA: TGTGCCAGCGCCGCAGCCGGGGAGCTGTTTTTT. Its protein is CASAAAGELFF.

In nucleotides, the CDR3 is TGTGCCAGCAGCTTAAATGGGGGACAGGCCTATTCACCCCTCCACTTT. It encodes CASSLNGGQAYSPLHF. This chain joins TRBV7-3 and TRBJ1-6; 8 nucleotides agree with TRBD1. Germline lookup yields CDR1 SGHTA and CDR2 FQGTGA. CDR3 length equals 16 residues. With V trimmed by 1 base and J by 8 bases, 7 bases remained unmatched.

The rearrangement joins TRBV27 to TRBJ2-2, with D tentatively TRBD2 (6 bases). The CDR3 contains 14 residues. V was pared by 6 bases and J by 5 bases, with 13 bases between. Germline V gene data show CDR1 as MNHEY and CDR2 as SMNVEV (reference sequence). The CDR3 is CASREGVGTGELFF. The CDR3 bases are TGTGCCAGCAGGGAGGGAGTTGGGACCGGGGAGCTGTTTTTT.

This sequence joins TRBV29-1 and TRBJ1-1, with D possibly being TRBD1 (5 bases). Germline loops: CDR1 SQVTM, CDR2 ANQGSEA. The CDR3 extends over 12 amino acids. The V and J ends lost 6 bases and 6 bases respectively, with 14 bases between them. The CDR3, as DNA: TGCAGCGTCGATAGGGGAGGAGCTGAAGCTTTCTTT. Translation: CSVDRGGAEAFF.

The gene calls are TRBV3-1 (or the pseudogene TRBV3-2) and TRBJ2-2; perhaps TRBD1 as D (5 bases). The CDR3 covers 15 residues. Germline CDR1 and CDR2: LGHDT and YNNKEL (reference sequence). Trimming stripped 6 bases from V and 6 bases from J, with 17 bases between. The CDR3 nucleotides read TGTGCCAGCAGTCGCTCCTTACAGGCTCCCGGGGAGCTGTTTTTT. Translation gives CASSRSLQAPGELFF.